This T cell receptor (beta chain) was captured in a study of radiation and T cells in renal cell carcinoma. Study-level information: Nephrectomy followed 15 Gy stereotactic body radiation by 4 weeks. Overall study findings and caveats: In blood, top tumor clones expanded by 2 weeks, shrinking by 4.

Regarding this clone: What it binds is not known.

Profiling relied on immunoSEQ multiplex PCR, and the TCRdb table lists in-frame clones only, not all of them. The sample has approximately 120,000 clones, roughly four fifths seen once. From germline, CDR1 is SEHNR and CDR2 FQNEAQ (reference sequence). CDR3 length: 18 residues. Trimming took 3 bases from V and 8 from J; bases not matched to a gene: 17. Time point indicated: blood 2 weeks post-SBRT. The treatment here: 15 Gy SBRT to primary tumor, nephrectomy 4 weeks later. After SBRT, blood was collected at 2 and 4 weeks, plus baseline. Clear cell pathology was present in this patient's renal cell carcinoma.

The input for sequencing was blood, taken from a patient whose treatment included radiotherapy and nephrectomy. The chain carries TRBV7-9 and TRBJ2-1; TRBD2 matches 9 bases. The TCR sequence derives from a man between 45 and 60 years old with renal cell carcinoma. In DNA, the CDR3 is TGTGCCAGCAGCTTTCCATTAGGTAGCGGGGGAGGCGGCGATGAGCAGTTCTTC. Its protein is CASSFPLGSGGGGDEQFF.